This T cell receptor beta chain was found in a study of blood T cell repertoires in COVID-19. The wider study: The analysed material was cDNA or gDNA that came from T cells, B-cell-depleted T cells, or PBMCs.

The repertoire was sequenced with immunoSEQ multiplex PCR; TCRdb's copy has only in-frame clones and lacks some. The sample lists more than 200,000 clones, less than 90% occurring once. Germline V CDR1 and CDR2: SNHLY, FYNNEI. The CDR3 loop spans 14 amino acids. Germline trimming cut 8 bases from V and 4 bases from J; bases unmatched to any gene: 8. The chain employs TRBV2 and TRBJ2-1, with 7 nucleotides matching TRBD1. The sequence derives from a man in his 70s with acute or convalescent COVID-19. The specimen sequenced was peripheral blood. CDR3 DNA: TGTGCCAGCGGCCTCGGGACAGCTTACAATGAGCAGTTCTTC. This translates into CASGLGTAYNEQFF.